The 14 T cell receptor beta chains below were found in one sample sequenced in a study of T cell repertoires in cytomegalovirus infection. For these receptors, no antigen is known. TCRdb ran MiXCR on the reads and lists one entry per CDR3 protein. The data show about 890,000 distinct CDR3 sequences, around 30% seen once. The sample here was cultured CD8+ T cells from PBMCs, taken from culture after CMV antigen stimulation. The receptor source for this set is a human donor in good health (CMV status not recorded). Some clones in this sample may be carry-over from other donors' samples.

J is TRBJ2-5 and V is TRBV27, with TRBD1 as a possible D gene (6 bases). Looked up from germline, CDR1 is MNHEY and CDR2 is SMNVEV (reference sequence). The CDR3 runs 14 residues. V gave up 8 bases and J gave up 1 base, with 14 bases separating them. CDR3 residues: CASGFRGLQETQYF. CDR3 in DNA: TGTGCCAGCGGATTCAGGGGCCTCCAAGAGACCCAGTACTTC.

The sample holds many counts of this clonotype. The DNA of the CDR3 is TGTGCCAGCAGCTTTATCCCGCCCAAAGCAGATACGCAGTATTTT. The encoded protein is CASSFIPPKADTQYF. The J gene is TRBJ2-3, the V gene TRBV7-2; no clear D. CDR3 size: 15 residues. The V end was cut by 3 bases, the J end by 4 bases, with 14 bases between. Germline CDR1 and CDR2: SGHTA and FQGNSA.

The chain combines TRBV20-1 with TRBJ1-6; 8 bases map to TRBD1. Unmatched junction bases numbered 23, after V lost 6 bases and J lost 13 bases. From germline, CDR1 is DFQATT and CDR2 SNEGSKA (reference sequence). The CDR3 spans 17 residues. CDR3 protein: CSAETGASEDGWEPLHF. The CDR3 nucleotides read TGCAGTGCCGAGACAGGGGCGTCCGAGGATGGATGGGAGCCCCTCCACTTT.

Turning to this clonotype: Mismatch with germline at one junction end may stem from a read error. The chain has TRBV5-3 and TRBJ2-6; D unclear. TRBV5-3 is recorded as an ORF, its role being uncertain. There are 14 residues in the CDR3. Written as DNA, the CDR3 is TGTGCCAGCAGCTTCAATCCTGGGGCCAACGTCCTGACTTTC. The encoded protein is CASSFNPGANVLTF.

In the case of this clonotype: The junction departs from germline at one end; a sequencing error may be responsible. The CDR3 bases are TGTGCCAGCAGCTTAGCCGGGGGAGAGGGGGCCTGTGGCTACATCTTC. This encodes CASSLAGGEGACGYIF. The genes are TRBV7-9 and TRBJ1-2, with 7 bases that match TRBD1. The CDR3 length is 16 residues. Germline CDR1 is SEHNR and CDR2 is FQNEAQ (reference sequence).

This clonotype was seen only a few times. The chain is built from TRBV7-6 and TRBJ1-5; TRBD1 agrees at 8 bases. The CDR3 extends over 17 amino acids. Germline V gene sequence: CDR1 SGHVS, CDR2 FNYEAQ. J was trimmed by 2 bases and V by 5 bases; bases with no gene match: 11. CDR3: CASSQAPGGQGNQPQHF. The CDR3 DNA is TGTGCCAGCAGCCAAGCTCCAGGGGGCCAGGGCAATCAGCCCCAGCATTTT.

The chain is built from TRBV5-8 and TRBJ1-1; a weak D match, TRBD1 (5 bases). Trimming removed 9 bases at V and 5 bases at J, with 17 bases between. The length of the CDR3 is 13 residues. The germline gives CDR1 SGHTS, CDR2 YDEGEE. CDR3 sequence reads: CATSGPLGTEAFF. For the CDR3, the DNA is TGTGCCACCTCGGGGCCTCTGGGGACTGAAGCTTTCTTT.

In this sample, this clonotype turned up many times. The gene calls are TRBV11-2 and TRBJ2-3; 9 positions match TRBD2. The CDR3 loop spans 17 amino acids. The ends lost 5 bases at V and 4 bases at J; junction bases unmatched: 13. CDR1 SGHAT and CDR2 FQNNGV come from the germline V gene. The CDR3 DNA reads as TGTGCCAGCAGCCGTAGCGGGGGAGATGACTCTGCAGATACGCAGTATTTT. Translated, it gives CASSRSGGDDSADTQYF.

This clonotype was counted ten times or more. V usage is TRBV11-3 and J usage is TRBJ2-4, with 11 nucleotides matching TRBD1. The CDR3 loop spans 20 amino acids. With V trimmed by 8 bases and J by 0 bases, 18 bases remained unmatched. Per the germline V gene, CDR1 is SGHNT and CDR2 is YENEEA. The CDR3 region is CASYSLRDRGYILAKNIQYF. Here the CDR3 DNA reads TGTGCCAGCTATTCCCTTCGGGACAGGGGGTATATCCTAGCCAAAAACATTCAGTACTTC.

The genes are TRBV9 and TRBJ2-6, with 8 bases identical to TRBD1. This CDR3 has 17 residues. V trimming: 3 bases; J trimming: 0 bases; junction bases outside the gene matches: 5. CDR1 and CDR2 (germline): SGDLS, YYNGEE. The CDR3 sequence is CASSAQGASSGANVLTF. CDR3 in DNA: TGTGCCAGCAGCGCCCAGGGGGCAAGCTCTGGGGCCAACGTCCTGACTTTC.

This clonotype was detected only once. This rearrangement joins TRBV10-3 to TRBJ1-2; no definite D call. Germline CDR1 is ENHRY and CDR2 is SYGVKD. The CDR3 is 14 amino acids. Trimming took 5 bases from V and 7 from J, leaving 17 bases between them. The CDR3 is CAISPAAQNLGYTF. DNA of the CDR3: TGTGCCATCAGTCCGGCGGCCCAGAACCTTGGCTACACCTTC.

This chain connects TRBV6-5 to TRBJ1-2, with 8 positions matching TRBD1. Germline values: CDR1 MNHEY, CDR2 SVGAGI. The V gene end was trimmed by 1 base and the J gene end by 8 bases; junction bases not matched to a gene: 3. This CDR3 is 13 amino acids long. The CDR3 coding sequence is TGTGCCAGCAGTTACTTGGGACAGGACGGCTACACCTTC. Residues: CASSYLGQDGYTF.

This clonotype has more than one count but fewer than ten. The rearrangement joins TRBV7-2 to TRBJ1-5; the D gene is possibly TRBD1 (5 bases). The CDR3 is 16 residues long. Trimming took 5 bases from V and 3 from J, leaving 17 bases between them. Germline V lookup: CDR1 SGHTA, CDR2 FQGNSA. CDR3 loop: CASSLTPQGLNQPQHF. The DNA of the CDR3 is TGTGCCAGCAGCCTCACACCTCAGGGCCTCAATCAGCCCCAGCATTTT.

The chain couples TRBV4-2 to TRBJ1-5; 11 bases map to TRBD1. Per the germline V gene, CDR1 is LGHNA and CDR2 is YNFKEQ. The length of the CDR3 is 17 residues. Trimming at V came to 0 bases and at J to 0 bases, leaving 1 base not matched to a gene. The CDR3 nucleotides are TGTGCCAGCAGCCAAGAAGGACAGGGGGCTAGCAATCAGCCCCAGCATTTT. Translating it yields CASSQEGQGASNQPQHF.